Detailed here is one T cell receptor beta chain. Its antigen is still unknown. Looked up from germline, CDR1 is WNHNN and CDR2 is SYGVQD (reference sequence). The CDR3 extends over 12 amino acids. V shed 2 bases and J 11 bases; nucleotides not matched to a gene: 4. Sequenced by immunoSEQ multiplex PCR; TCRdb stores in-frame clones only, minus some. The table records roughly 850,000 clones, about 97% of them present only once. The naive CD8 subset, CD45RO-negative cells positively selected for CCR7, excluded terminally differentiated effector memory CD45RA+ cells. This specimen comes from a study of shared clonotypes between healthy human individuals. Broader study findings: The sole specimen, blood, was sampled, and tissue repertoires likely differ.

Sequencing was done on a sample of naive CD8+ T cells sorted from blood. The V gene is TRBV10-1, the J gene TRBJ1-1; 8 bases map to TRBD1. The sequence came from a man in his thirties or forties in good health. The CDR3: CASSEDRGEAFF. DNA of the CDR3: TGCGCCAGCAGTGAGGACAGGGGAGAGGCTTTCTTT.